This T cell receptor beta chain came from a study of Ad26.COV2.S vaccination and SARS-CoV-2 variants (dated by TCRdb to the early 2020s). About the investigation overall: Donors in the vaccine arm were drawn from COV1001, a phase I-IIa trial of Ad26.COV2.S in healthy adults that was multicentre, randomized, double-blind and placebo-controlled. Ad26.COV2.S was administered intramuscularly at 5 x 10^10 or 1 x 10^11 viral particles, either as a single shot or as two shots given 56 days apart. TCRbeta repertoire sequencing served as the tool for gauging how specific and how broad the SARS-CoV-2-reactive T cell receptors were following Ad26.COV2.S vaccination. The TCR-sequenced set comprised about 30 samples: around 20 Ad26.COV2.S vaccine recipients, 5 placebo recipients and 8 SARS-CoV-2 convalescent individuals. Trial participants were randomized into five groups of five, in which low-dose or high-dose Ad26.COV2.S was given once or twice, or placebo was given on both occasions. Throughout the experiments and outcome assessment, investigators stayed blinded to trial group allocation.

The treatment or condition label here, explained by the study, means: roughly 18 received Ad26.COV2.S at low or high dose, single or two shots; about 5 received placebo; per-sample allocation not given. For vaccine and placebo recipients, repertoires were sequenced using samples collected on day 63 after the first injection. Cohort 1b enrolled around 24 adults aged 18-55 years at a single site in Boston, USA, between 29 July and 7 August 2020. Ad26.COV2.S was a replication-incompetent adenovirus type 26 vector expressing a prefusion-stabilized SARS-CoV-2 spike protein from the original Wuhan strain. The paper's findings and limits, for the study overall: After vaccination, spike-specific CD8+ and CD4+ T cell responses were reported to show substantial breadth. The authors noted that total T cell responses may have been underestimated by the TCR breadth and depth analyses. Comparing responses between vaccine doses or regimens was not something the study was powered to do. Spike-specific TCR breadth was higher in Ad26.COV2.S recipients than in placebo recipients (P = 0.0014). Vaccine and placebo recipients had similar non-spike TCR breadth, a finding consistent with the vaccine containing only spike.

The immunoSEQ Assay was used to sequence TCRbeta CDR3 regions. After extraction, genomic DNA underwent amplification by bias-controlled multiplex PCR, followed by high-throughput sequencing. The paper's processing steps were these. To quantify the absolute abundance of every unique TCRbeta CDR3 region, sequences were collapsed and filtered. Usable DNA was measured by amplifying reference genes present in all nucleated cells, and TCRbeta template counts were normalized to that usable DNA to estimate T cell fraction. Repertoire TCRs were annotated as SARS-CoV-2-specific by exact matching of V gene, CDR3 amino acid sequence and J gene to a known reactive TCR set. The reference SARS-CoV-2 TCR set was derived from MIRA and filtered for enrichment in COVID-19-positive ImmuneCODE repertoires, a step that removed public or cross-reactive TCRs. Based on the MIRA antigens, annotated TCRs were further analysed at the level of specific ORF or position within ORF. Breadth was defined as annotated unique rearrangements over total unique productive rearrangements; depth was the summed frequency of those rearrangements. Two-sided Wilcoxon rank-sum tests were applied when comparing TCR breadth between groups. The source is immuneACCESS, and TCRdb retained only in-frame sequences with V and J called. Part of the clones is not carried over; for the studies checked, unresolved V genes explain less than half of this, and the remainder is unexplained. That table is the source of V, J and clone size, and D and trimming were worked out from the DNA. The sample table shows approximately 410,000 clones, and approximately 88% are seen once. The ten largest clonotypes hold 3.6% of the sample.

Reading from cysteine to phenylalanine, the CDR3 counts 14 amino acids. The retained sequence is limited to the CDR3, 42 bases, with the frame set at the first base. The junction shows trimming of 3 bases on V and 10 bases on J, and the gene matches do not reach 11 bases of it. According to the germline V gene, CDR1 reads ENHRY and CDR2 reads SYGVKD. In this sample, this clone turned up once. It lacks a known antigen. Per-base qualities were not stored, and no clone one base away is much larger. This chain is built from TRBV10-3 and TRBJ1-1, and TRBD1 matches 7 of the central bases. This receptor was taken from a person between 18 and 59 years old who received the Ad26.COV2.S COVID-19 vaccine or a placebo. This specimen was peripheral blood, taken in a trial of Ad26.COV2.S vaccine versus placebo. The CDR3 here reads CAISDSRQGDGAFF. The DNA sequence reads TGTGCCATCAGTGACTCCAGACAGGGTGATGGAGCTTTCTTT.